One and the same sample provided the 23 T cell receptor beta chains below, sequenced in a study of blood T cell repertoires in COVID-19. Method: immunoSEQ multiplex PCR; TCRdb's copy keeps in-frame clones and lacks some. The sample includes some 400,000 clones, approximately 87% of them seen just once. The sample taken for sequencing was PBMCs or T cells enriched from blood (not recorded which). The source of these receptors is a man younger than 45 who had recovered from COVID-19.

This clone was recorded only once. V usage is TRBV7-9 and J usage is TRBJ2-5; D perhaps matches TRBD2 (6 bases). CDR1 SEHNR and CDR2 FQNEAQ come from the germline V gene (reference sequence). The CDR3 runs to 14 residues. Deletions cut 4 bases from V and 0 bases from J, with 9 bases between. The CDR3 DNA reads TGTGCCAGCAGCTCAGGGACTTACCAAGAGACCCAGTACTTC. It encodes CASSSGTYQETQYF.

The chain couples TRBV29-1 to TRBJ2-2, with a tentative D call TRBD2 (5 bases). Trimming removed 4 bases from V and 4 bases from J, with 16 bases in between. The V gene's germline CDR1 is SQVTM and CDR2 ANQGSEA. The CDR3 spans 15 residues. The CDR3 DNA reads TGCAGCGTTGTAGTGGACCTCGCGGGCACCGGGGAGCTGTTTTTT. This gives the protein CSVVVDLAGTGELFF.

The chain carries TRBV27 and TRBJ1-6; TRBD1 matches 7 bases. V lost 4 bases to trimming and J lost 6 bases; unmatched junction nucleotides: 9. Germline V CDR1 and CDR2: MNHEY, SMNVEV (reference sequence). The CDR3 sequence is 16 residues long. The CDR3 protein is CASSSRSTGTNSPLHF. As DNA, the CDR3 is TGTGCCAGCAGTTCGCGGTCGACAGGGACTAATTCACCCCTCCACTTT.

This clone appeared a few times. The V and J genes are TRBV7-2 and TRBJ2-2, with a weak D call TRBD1 (7 bases). V shed 2 bases and J shed 6 bases, with 13 bases lying between them. The CDR3 covers 15 residues. The germline gives CDR1 SGHTA, CDR2 FQGNSA. CDR3 sequence reads: CASSLTQGGAGELFF. The CDR3 DNA reads TGTGCCAGCAGCTTAACCCAGGGGGGTGCCGGGGAGCTGTTTTTT.

The chain has TRBV28 and TRBJ1-2; 9 nucleotides line up with TRBD1. Germline V gene sequence: CDR1 MDHEN, CDR2 SYDVKM. The CDR3 contains 16 residues. The trim removed 6 bases at V and 4 bases at J, leaving 12 bases unmatched. The CDR3 sequence is CASSYPTGGAGYGYTF. As DNA, the CDR3 is TGTGCCAGCAGCTATCCTACAGGGGGCGCAGGCTATGGCTACACCTTC.

A few counts support this clone. The V and J genes are TRBV7-9 and TRBJ1-2; 7 nucleotides align to TRBD1. This CDR3 contains 13 residues. Germline CDR1 SEHNR, CDR2 FQNEAQ (reference sequence). The trim removed 4 bases at V and 11 bases at J, leaving 10 bases unmatched. The CDR3 DNA reads as TGTGCCAGCAGCTCCCAGACAGGGACTCGGTACACCTTC. Protein product: CASSSQTGTRYTF.

This chain connects TRBV29-1 to TRBJ2-2, with TRBD1 matching over 7 bases. The V segment lost 7 bases and the J segment 4 bases; nucleotides outside the gene matches: 15. CDR3 length: 16 residues. Germline CDR1 reads SQVTM; CDR2 reads ANQGSEA. The CDR3 loop is CSAAGEQGRRTGELFF. The CDR3 DNA reads as TGCAGCGCCGCAGGGGAACAGGGGCGCCGCACCGGGGAGCTGTTTTTT.

The CDR3 region is CASSSGQGRHTEAFF. The CDR3 nucleotides read TGTGCCAGCAGCTCGGGACAGGGAAGGCACACTGAAGCTTTCTTT. V and J are TRBV7-9 and TRBJ1-1; 9 bases line up with TRBD1. Germline trimming cut 4 bases from V and 3 bases from J; bases unmatched to any gene: 6. CDR1 is SEHNR and CDR2 is FQNEAQ in the germline V gene (reference sequence). The CDR3 has 15 amino acids.

V is TRBV30 and J is TRBJ2-1; TRBD2 is a possible D gene (6 bases). CDR3 length equals 12 residues. Deletions cut 4 bases from V and 9 bases from J, with 13 bases between. Germline CDR1 is GTSNPN and CDR2 is SVGIG (reference sequence). The CDR3, as DNA: TGTGCCTGGAATATGGGGGGAGGTGAGCAGTTCTTC. It yields the protein CAWNMGGGEQFF.

The V and J genes are TRBV19 and TRBJ1-1; TRBD1 matches at 9 bases. The germline CDR1 and CDR2 sequences are LNHDA and SQIVND (reference sequence). V lost 4 bases and J lost 5; bases outside the gene matches: 8. The CDR3 spans 15 residues. The CDR3 DNA reads TGTGCCAGTAGTAAAGGGGGACAGGGCAGAACTGAAGCTTTCTTT. Encoded protein: CASSKGGQGRTEAFF.

J is TRBJ1-3 and V is TRBV4-1; D is perhaps TRBD1 (5 bases). In germline, CDR1 is MGHRA, CDR2 YSYEKL. Deletions cut 3 bases from V and 3 bases from J, with 15 bases between. The CDR3 is 16 amino acids. The CDR3 sequence is CASSHNSGTFGNTIYF. The CDR3 nucleotides are TGCGCCAGCAGCCACAATAGCGGGACGTTTGGAAACACCATATATTTT.

This chain links TRBV27 with TRBJ2-4, with 10 bases lining up with TRBD1. The CDR3 is 16 amino acids. J was trimmed by 7 bases and V by 4 bases; bases with no gene match: 10. Germline loops: CDR1 MNHEY, CDR2 SMNVEV (reference sequence). The CDR3, as DNA: TGTGCCAGCAGTTCCGGGACAGGGGCTTTGGGGAACATTCAGTACTTC. This gives the protein CASSSGTGALGNIQYF.

V usage is TRBV6-1 and J usage is TRBJ1-1; D is unclear. The V and J ends lost 5 bases and 4 bases respectively, with 14 bases between them. The CDR3 extends over 14 amino acids. Germline lookup yields CDR1 MNHNS and CDR2 SASEGT. The chain's CDR3 is CASSPQEPRTEAFF. CDR3 DNA sequence: TGTGCCAGCAGTCCCCAGGAACCTCGCACTGAAGCTTTCTTT.

The chain links TRBV7-2 to TRBJ2-1, with 8 bases identical to TRBD1. The V and J ends lost 4 bases and 9 bases, in that order; junction bases with no gene match: 11. CDR3 length equals 15 residues. Germline CDR1 and CDR2: SGHTA and FQGNSA. CDR3 amino acids: CASSSLDRVRGEQFF. The CDR3 DNA is TGTGCCAGCAGCTCCTTGGACAGGGTTAGAGGTGAGCAGTTCTTC.

The chain combines TRBV30 with TRBJ1-6, with D possibly TRBD1 on 6 matching bases. Germline CDR1 GTSNPN, CDR2 SVGIG (reference sequence). The CDR3 totals 15 residues. V lost 0 bases, J lost 9 bases, and 15 bases lay in between. CDR3 loop: CAWSVAGAKASPLHF. CDR3 in DNA: TGTGCCTGGAGTGTTGCAGGGGCTAAGGCTTCACCCCTCCACTTT.

In its sample, this clone was seen once. The chain recombines TRBV6-5 with TRBJ1-1; 7 nucleotides line up with TRBD1. CDR1 is MNHEY and CDR2 is SVGAGI in the germline V gene. This CDR3 contains 11 residues. J lost 4 bases, V lost 7 bases, and 0 bases had no gene match. CDR3 region: CASNRGTEAFF. CDR3 sequence (DNA): TGTGCCAGCAACAGGGGCACTGAAGCTTTCTTT.

This chain connects TRBV5-8 to TRBJ1-2; D remains ambiguous. The V gene's germline CDR1 is SGHTS and CDR2 YDEGEE. Trimming took 2 bases from V and 1 from J, leaving 9 bases between them. CDR3 length equals 14 residues. CDR3 sequence (DNA): TGTGCCAGCAGCTTCGGCCGACTTAACTATGGCTACACCTTC. Translating it yields CASSFGRLNYGYTF.

J is TRBJ1-2 and V is TRBV5-1; D unresolved. CDR3 length equals 15 residues. Trimming took off 4 bases at V and 5 bases at J, with 18 bases between the two ends. Germline lookup yields CDR1 SGHRS and CDR2 YFSETQ. The DNA for the CDR3 is TGCGCCAGCAGCCTTCCCGGAGGTTCACAGTATGGCTACACCTTC. Protein sequence: CASSLPGGSQYGYTF.

The chain combines TRBV30 with TRBJ1-3; D call uncertain. V was shortened by 1 base and J by 2 bases, with 15 bases between the two germline ends. Germline-derived CDR1 and CDR2 are GTSNPN and SVGIG (reference sequence). CDR3 length equals 16 residues. The CDR3: CAWSAPRLVTGNTIYF. As DNA, the CDR3 is TGTGCCTGGAGTGCCCCACGGTTGGTCACTGGAAACACCATATATTTT.

This chain links TRBV30 with TRBJ1-5, with a possible D match to TRBD1 (5 bases). The V end lost 2 bases, the J end lost 5 bases, and 10 bases lay between the germline ends. CDR3 length: 13 amino acids. Germline V gene sequence: CDR1 GTSNPN, CDR2 SVGIG (reference sequence). The CDR3 nucleotides read TGTGCCTGGAGTAGACAGATGGATCAGCCCCAGCATTTT. It translates to CAWSRQMDQPQHF.

J is TRBJ2-6 and V is TRBV7-9; 7 positions agree with TRBD1. The germline gives CDR1 SEHNR, CDR2 FQNEAQ (reference sequence). After removal of 8 bases from V and 0 bases from J, the junction contained 13 bases not matched to a gene. The CDR3 runs to 18 residues. CDR3 coding DNA: TGTGCCAGCCTAGGGTTAACAGGGGACAGCTCTGGGGCCAACGTCCTGACTTTC. It translates to CASLGLTGDSSGANVLTF.

As regards this clone: Distinct nucleotide sequences in the sample also encode this CDR3. The chain is built from TRBV5-1 and TRBJ2-2; 7 bases line up with TRBD1. Germline values: CDR1 SGHRS, CDR2 YFSETQ. V shed 3 bases, J shed 0 bases, and the junction held 2 bases outside the gene matches. This CDR3 spans 15 amino acids. The CDR3 DNA is TGCGCCAGCAGCTCCGGACAGGCGAACACCGGGGAGCTGTTTTTT. Its protein product is CASSSGQANTGELFF.

In the case of this clone: Other DNA sequences of this sample code for an identical CDR3. V usage is TRBV5-1 and J usage is TRBJ1-1; D perhaps matches TRBD1 (6 bases). V lost 0 bases to trimming and J lost 5 bases, with 14 bases between them. Germline values: CDR1 SGHRS, CDR2 YFSETQ. The CDR3 covers 15 residues. The CDR3 sequence is CASSLASQRGTEAFF. The CDR3 DNA reads as TGCGCCAGCAGCTTGGCGAGTCAGAGGGGGACTGAAGCTTTCTTT. The variable domain in full, completed from reference TRBV5-1 and TRBJ1-1, reads KAGVTQTPRYLIKTRGQQVTLSCSPISGHRSVSWYQQTPGQGLQFLFEYFSETQRNKGNFPGRFSGRQFSNSRSEMNVSTLELGDSALYLCASSLASQRGTEAFFGQGTRLTVV.